A selection of T cell receptor beta chains follows, all from one sample in a study of T cell changes during pregnancy in multiple sclerosis. Profiling relied on immunoSEQ multiplex PCR, and the TCRdb table lists in-frame clones only, not all of them. Here the sample spans about 92,000 clones, around 94% being singletons. Sequencing was performed on peripheral blood, taken in the first trimester of pregnancy. The receptors shown here come from a female donor with multiple sclerosis, enrolled in a pregnancy study. Each CDR3 is given with its conserved first and last residue. D genes are given only for firm matches. Part of the rows lack a size; the others show once, few, many or a class for expanded clones.

NA	TRBD2	TRBJ2-1	TRBV28	CASSFRGTSVYNEQFF	TGTGCCAGCAGTTTCCGCGGGACTAGCGTTTACAATGAGCAGTTCTTC
once	NA	TRBJ2-7	TRBV5-1	CASAEIQGSHYEQYF	TGCGCCAGCGCGGAGATTCAGGGTAGCCACTACGAGCAGTACTTC
NA	TRBD1	TRBJ1-4	TRBV7-9	CASSVRDSNEKLFF	TGTGCCAGCAGCGTCCGGGACAGCAATGAAAAACTGTTTTTT
few	TRBD1	TRBJ1-1	TRBV5-3	CARSSGGQRNTEAFF	TGTGCCAGAAGCTCAGGGGGGCAGAGAAACACTGAAGCTTTCTTT
NA	TRBD1	TRBJ2-7	TRBV29-1	CSVDGQGYEQYF	TGCAGCGTTGACGGACAGGGCTACGAGCAGTACTTC
NA	NA	TRBJ2-7	TRBV6-5	CASSLDGFYEQYF	TGTGCCAGCAGCCTAGACGGATTCTACGAGCAGTACTTC
NA	TRBD1	TRBJ1-1	TRBV29-1	CSGDRGTGTEAFF	TGCAGCGGGGACAGGGGAACGGGCACTGAAGCTTTCTTT
NA	NA	TRBJ1-3	TRBV11-2	CASSFGRAPGNTIYF	TGTGCCAGCAGCTTTGGTAGAGCCCCTGGAAACACCATATATTTT
NA	TRBD1	TRBJ1-1	TRBV19	CASRWDRVTNTEAFF	TGTGCCAGTAGATGGGACAGGGTAACTAACACTGAAGCTTTCTTT
once	TRBD2	TRBJ2-7	TRBV28	CASSFGVVLAGARRYF	TGTGCCAGCAGTTTTGGGGTCGTCCTAGCGGGGGCTCGGAGGTACTTC
NA	NA	TRBJ1-5	TRBV10-1	CASSESCAIQGKLNQPQHF	TGCGCCAGCAGTGAGTCCTGTGCTATCCAGGGTAAGTTGAATCAGCCCCAGCATTTT
NA	TRBD1	TRBJ2-2	TRBV9	CASSVGTAITGELFF	TGTGCCAGCAGCGTTGGGACAGCGATAACCGGGGAGCTGTTTTTT
once	TRBD1	TRBJ2-7	TRBV29-1	CSVGNRGNEQYF	TGCAGCGTTGGAAACAGGGGAAACGAGCAGTACTTC
NA	NA	TRBJ2-3	TRBV30	CARAGGSEDTQYF	TGTGCCCGTGCCGGCGGGTCGGAAGATACGCAGTATTTT
NA	NA	TRBJ2-2	TRBV5-6	CASSLFLGAMGTGELFF	TGTGCCAGCAGCTTATTCTTAGGGGCGATGGGGACCGGGGAGCTGTTTTTT
NA	TRBD2	TRBJ2-3	TRBV4-3	CASSQEGLAGVTDTQYF	TGCGCCAGCAGCCAAGAAGGACTAGCGGGAGTCACAGATACGCAGTATTTT
NA	NA	TRBJ1-2	TRBV15	CATSRDSLYGYTF	TGTGCCACCAGCAGAGACAGTCTCTATGGCTACACCTTC
NA	NA	TRBJ1-1	TRBV2	CASSDLGAGRTTEAFF	TGTGCCAGCAGTGATTTGGGTGCAGGGAGGACCACTGAAGCTTTCTTT
NA	TRBD1	TRBJ1-2	TRBV4-2	CASSQVGTGVSYGYTF	TGTGCCAGCAGCCAAGTAGGGACAGGGGTTAGCTATGGCTACACCTTC
NA	TRBD2	TRBJ2-1	TRBV5-6	CASSLAGTSGISEQFF	TGTGCCAGCAGCTTGGCTGGGACTAGCGGGATCAGTGAGCAGTTCTTC
NA	NA	TRBJ2-4	TRBV19	CASTEGTAKNIQYF	TGTGCCAGTACCGAGGGAACAGCCAAAAACATTCAGTACTTC
NA	NA	TRBJ2-1	TRBV6-1	CASRQGYSYNEQFF	TGTGCCAGCAGACAGGGCTACTCCTACAATGAGCAGTTCTTC
NA	NA	TRBJ2-5	TRBV18	CASSPKETQYF	TGTGCCAGCTCACCTAAAGAGACCCAGTACTTC
NA	TRBD2	TRBJ2-1	TRBV19	CASSTQRESYNEQFF	TGTGCCAGTAGTACCCAGCGGGAGTCCTACAATGAGCAGTTCTTC
NA	NA	TRBJ1-2	TRBV4-3	CASSQVWGRDYGYTF	TGCGCCAGCAGCCAAGTCTGGGGGCGCGACTATGGCTACACCTTC
NA	NA	TRBJ1-1	TRBV5-6	CASSFSLRGTDTEAFF	TGTGCCAGCAGCTTTTCCCTTCGGGGAACTGACACTGAAGCTTTCTTT
NA	TRBD1	TRBJ2-5	TRBV6-1	CASSVWRDRVETQYF	TGTGCCAGCAGTGTATGGAGAGACAGGGTGGAGACCCAGTACTTC
NA	NA	TRBJ2-1	TRBV28	CASSGTPYNEQFF	TGTGCCAGCAGTGGGACACCGTACAATGAGCAGTTCTTC
few	TRBD1	TRBJ1-1	TRBV4-2	CASSQGQGENTEAFF	TGTGCCAGCAGCCAGGGACAGGGAGAGAACACTGAAGCTTTCTTT
NA	TRBD1	TRBJ2-1	TRBV9	CASSPDRTRGNEQFF	TGTGCCAGCAGTCCGGACAGGACCCGTGGGAATGAGCAGTTCTTC
NA	TRBD1	TRBJ1-2	TRBV2	CASSGQGSYGYTF	TGTGCCAGCAGTGGACAGGGCAGCTATGGCTACACCTTC
NA	TRBD1	TRBJ1-4	TRBV27	CASYPTGETNEKLFF	TGTGCCAGCTACCCCACAGGGGAAACTAATGAAAAACTGTTTTTT
NA	TRBD1	TRBJ1-4	TRBV9	CASNTGAFNEKLFF	TGTGCCAGCAACACAGGGGCTTTTAATGAAAAACTGTTTTTT
once	NA	TRBJ2-1	TRBV28	CASRPDTGKKAYNEQFF	TGTGCCAGCAGACCCGATACAGGGAAGAAGGCCTACAATGAGCAGTTCTTC
once	NA	TRBJ1-4	TRBV27	CAKRDCGSLVANEKLFF	TGTGCCAAACGGGACTGCGGCTCCCTAGTGGCTAATGAAAAACTGTTTTTT
NA	TRBD1	TRBJ1-2	TRBV9	CASTAGLGWDRGNTQIGYTF	TGTGCCAGCACGGCCGGACTTGGCTGGGACAGGGGTAACACCCAGATCGGCTACACCTTC
NA	TRBD1	TRBJ2-7	TRBV18	CASSPTAGQGFTKQYF	TGTGCCAGCTCCCCGACGGCGGGACAGGGCTTTACGAAGCAGTACTTC
few	NA	TRBJ1-1	TRBV5-4	CASSLTENTEAFF	TGTGCCAGCAGCTTGACTGAGAACACTGAAGCTTTCTTT
NA	NA	TRBJ1-1	TRBV10-3	CAISAQSNTEAFF	TGTGCCATCAGTGCCCAGTCGAACACTGAAGCTTTCTTT
NA	TRBD2	TRBJ2-1	TRBV5-6	CASSPGLAGGPRYNEQFF	TGTGCCAGCAGCCCGGGACTAGCGGGAGGGCCTCGGTACAATGAGCAGTTCTTC
NA	NA	TRBJ2-3	TRBV7-2	CASSLRAASTDTQYF	TGTGCCAGCAGCTTACGAGCGGCTAGCACAGATACGCAGTATTTT
once	NA	TRBJ1-4	TRBV5-1	CASSFSDNEKLFF	TGCGCCAGCAGCTTTTCAGATAATGAAAAACTGTTTTTT
once	NA	TRBJ2-2	TRBV27	CASTAYGGNSGELFF	TGTGCCAGCACCGCTTACGGGGGTAATTCCGGGGAGCTGTTTTTT
NA	TRBD1	TRBJ2-2	TRBV9	CASSGGQGNTGELFF	TGTGCCAGCAGCGGGGGACAGGGGAACACCGGGGAGCTGTTTTTT
NA	TRBD1	TRBJ2-2	TRBV5-8	CASSFQGAPNTGELFF	TGTGCCAGCAGCTTCCAGGGGGCGCCGAACACCGGGGAGCTGTTTTTT
NA	TRBD1	TRBJ2-7	TRBV28	CASSPGTGLYEQYF	TGTGCCAGCAGTCCCGGGACAGGACTCTACGAGCAGTACTTC
NA	NA	TRBJ2-3	TRBV6-1	CASSFRVGTDTQYF	TGTGCCAGCAGTTTCAGGGTTGGCACAGATACGCAGTATTTT
NA	TRBD2	TRBJ2-7	TRBV25-1	CASSEWGGDYEQYF	TGTGCCAGCAGTGAATGGGGGGGAGACTACGAGCAGTACTTC
few	TRBD1	TRBJ1-2	TRBV27	CASRTGGWGYTF	TGTGCCAGCCGCACAGGGGGCTGGGGCTACACCTTC
NA	NA	TRBJ1-5	TRBV5-4	CASSLAGSNQPQHF	TGTGCCAGCAGCTTGGCGGGGTCGAATCAGCCCCAGCATTTT
few	NA	TRBJ1-5	TRBV28	CASLRGGLTSNQPQHF	TGTGCCAGCCTTAGGGGGGGACTAACAAGCAATCAGCCCCAGCATTTT
NA	NA	TRBJ1-4	TRBV7-9	CASSFRTRIEGDEKLFF	TGTGCCAGCAGCTTCAGGACTCGGATTGAGGGGGATGAAAAACTGTTTTTT